This T cell receptor beta chain was sequenced for a study of blood T cell repertoires in COVID-19. The germline CDR1 and CDR2 sequences are SGHNT and YYREEE (reference sequence). The CDR3 extends over 15 amino acids. V was trimmed by 4 bases and J by 5 bases, leaving 18 bases between them. The data were produced by immunoSEQ multiplex PCR, yet TCRdb's version contains in-frame clones alone and is incomplete. Of approximately 67,000 clones listed, around 93% are singletons. The clonotype was recovered from a woman aged 60-70 years with active COVID-19. J is TRBJ1-1 and V is TRBV5-4; weak D call: TRBD1 (5 bases). The sample comprised peripheral blood. The CDR3 here is CASSPRWGLGTEAFF. For the CDR3, the DNA is TGTGCCAGCAGCCCTCGCTGGGGCCTAGGGACTGAAGCTTTCTTT. Drawing the rest from reference TRBV5-4 and TRBJ1-1, the complete variable domain is ETGVTQSPTHLIKTRGQQVTLRCSSQSGHNTVSWYQQALGQGPQFIFQYYREEENGRGNFPPRFSGLQFPNYSSELNVNALELDDSALYLCASSPRWGLGTEAFFGQGTRLTVV.